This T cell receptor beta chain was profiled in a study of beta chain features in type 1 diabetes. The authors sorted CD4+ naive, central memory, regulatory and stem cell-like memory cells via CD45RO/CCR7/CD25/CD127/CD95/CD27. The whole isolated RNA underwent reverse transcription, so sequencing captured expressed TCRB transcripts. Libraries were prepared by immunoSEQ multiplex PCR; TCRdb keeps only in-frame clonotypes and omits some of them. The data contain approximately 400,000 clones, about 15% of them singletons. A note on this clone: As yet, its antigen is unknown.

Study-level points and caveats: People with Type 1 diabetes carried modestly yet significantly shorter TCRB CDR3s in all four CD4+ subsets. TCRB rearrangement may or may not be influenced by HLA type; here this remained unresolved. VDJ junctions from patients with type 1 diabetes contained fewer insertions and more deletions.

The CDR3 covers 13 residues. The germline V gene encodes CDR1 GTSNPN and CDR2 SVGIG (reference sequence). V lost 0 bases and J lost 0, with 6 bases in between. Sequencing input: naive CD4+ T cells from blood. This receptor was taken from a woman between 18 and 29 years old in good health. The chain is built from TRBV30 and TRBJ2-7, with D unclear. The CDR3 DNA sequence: TGTGCCTGGAGTGTACAGAGCTCCTACGAGCAGTACTTC. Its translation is CAWSVQSSYEQYF.